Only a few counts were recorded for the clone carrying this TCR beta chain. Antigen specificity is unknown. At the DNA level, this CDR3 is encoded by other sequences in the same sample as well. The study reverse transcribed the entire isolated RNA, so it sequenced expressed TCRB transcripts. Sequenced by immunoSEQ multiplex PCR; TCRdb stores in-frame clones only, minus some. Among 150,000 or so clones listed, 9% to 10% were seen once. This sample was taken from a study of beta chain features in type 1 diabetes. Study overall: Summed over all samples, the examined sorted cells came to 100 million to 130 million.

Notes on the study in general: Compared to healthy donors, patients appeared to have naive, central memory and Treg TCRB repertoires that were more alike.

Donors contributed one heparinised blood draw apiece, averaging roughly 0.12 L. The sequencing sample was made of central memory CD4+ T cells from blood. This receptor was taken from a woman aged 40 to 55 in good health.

For the CDR3, the DNA is TGCGCCAGCAGCTTGTGGGGGCCGACTGAAGCTTTCTTT. Protein product: CASSLWGPTEAFF. The J gene is TRBJ1-1, the V gene TRBV5-1; the D gene is possibly TRBD1 (6 bases). Trimming removed 1 base at V and 5 bases at J, with 9 bases between. The CDR3 extends over 13 amino acids. Looked up from germline, CDR1 is SGHRS and CDR2 is YFSETQ.